This T cell receptor (beta chain) was identified in a study of T-cell reconstitution after alpha-beta-depleted transplantation in children. The CDR3 totals 15 residues. V shed 5 bases and J shed 4 bases, with 17 bases lying between them. CDR1 and CDR2 from the germline V gene are KGHSH and LQKENI. Unique molecular identifiers were built into the TCRbeta library. A single record per CDR3 protein comes from TCRdb applying MiXCR to the PCR reads. This sample yields 700,000 or so distinct CDR3 sequences, of which about an eighth are seen a single time; roughly 0.77% belongs to the top ten. This clonotype came up many times.

The source material was PBMCs, sampled before TCRalphabeta/CD19-depleted stem cell transplant. The V and J genes are TRBV18 and TRBJ1-1; D unclear. The origin of this receptor is a girl aged 2-10 years with congenital amegakaryocytic thrombocytopenia, due to receive a stem cell transplant. CDR3 protein: CASSNGVGWTTEAFF. The CDR3 DNA follows: TGTGCCAGCTCAAATGGTGTAGGCTGGACCACTGAAGCTTTCTTT.